The 26 T cell receptor beta chains below were found in one sample sequenced in a study of CD8+ T cells in alopecia areata. Treatment here: oral pan-JAK inhibitor, 5-10 mg twice daily. Once RNA had been extracted, it was reverse transcribed into cDNA to act as the sequencing template. Generated by immunoSEQ multiplex PCR, the TCRdb table keeps only in-frame clones and is missing some. This sample has about 140,000 clones; around 83% occur once, and the top ten carry under 15%. Sequenced material: CD8+ T cells sorted from blood, taken at week 4, from a patient treated with tofacitinib. The source of these receptors is a human donor with alopecia areata.

The gene calls are TRBV28 and TRBJ2-7; tentatively, D is TRBD2 (6 bases). V shed 2 bases and J shed 4 bases, with 12 bases lying between them. The V gene's germline CDR1 is MDHEN and CDR2 SYDVKM. The CDR3 consists of 14 residues. In DNA form, the CDR3 reads TGTGCCAGCAGTTTAAGCGGGCTAGGGTACGAGCAGTACTTC. The encoded protein is CASSLSGLGYEQYF.

This chain uses TRBV7-9 with TRBJ2-1; 10 nucleotides agree with TRBD1. Germline values: CDR1 SEHNR, CDR2 FQNEAQ (reference sequence). The CDR3 is 15 residues long. Trimming cost V 5 bases and J 2 bases; bases outside gene matches: 3. The CDR3 sequence: CASSRGQGTYNEQFF. The CDR3 DNA is TGTGCCAGCAGCCGGGGACAGGGGACCTACAATGAGCAGTTCTTC.

The chain is built from TRBV29-1 and TRBJ2-5; 9 bases match TRBD1. CDR1 and CDR2 (germline): SQVTM, ANQGSEA. V lost 6 bases and J lost 5; bases outside the gene matches: 10. The CDR3 totals 14 residues. The CDR3 here is CSVPGGQGVETQYF. The DNA for the CDR3 is TGCAGCGTCCCTGGGGGACAGGGCGTGGAGACCCAGTACTTC.

The chain employs TRBV29-1 and TRBJ2-7, with TRBD1 identical over 9 bases. The CDR3 length is 13 residues. The ends lost 4 bases at V and 3 bases at J; junction bases unmatched: 4. The germline gives CDR1 SQVTM, CDR2 ANQGSEA. As DNA, the CDR3 is TGCAGCGTTGGTTGGACAGGGGACTACGAGCAGTACTTC. Its translation: CSVGWTGDYEQYF.

The rearrangement joins TRBV27 to TRBJ2-7; 8 nucleotides line up with TRBD1. CDR1 and CDR2 from the germline V gene are MNHEY and SMNVEV (reference sequence). The CDR3 consists of 16 residues. The trim removed 4 bases at V and 2 bases at J, leaving 10 bases unmatched. This chain's CDR3 is CASSYLGQGRAYEQYF. The DNA of the CDR3 is TGTGCCAGCAGTTACCTAGGACAGGGAAGGGCCTACGAGCAGTACTTC.

This clone was counted a single time. Other DNA sequences in the same sample also yield this CDR3. This chain uses TRBV29-1 with TRBJ2-2; the D is unclear. Between the trimmed V and J ends, which lost 3 bases and 1 base, there was a span of 6 bases. The CDR3 has 13 amino acids. Per germline, CDR1 SQVTM and CDR2 ANQGSEA. CDR3 DNA sequence: TGCAGCGTTGAGCAAGAGAACACCGGGGAGCTGTTTTTT. It codes for CSVEQENTGELFF.

This rearrangement joins TRBV4-1 to TRBJ2-1, with 10 bases identical to TRBD2. This CDR3 has 16 residues. The V gene end was trimmed by 1 base and the J gene end by 3 bases; junction bases not matched to a gene: 3. The germline V gene has CDR1 MGHRA and CDR2 YSYEKL. CDR3 loop: CASSQVASGSYNEQFF. Written as DNA, the CDR3 is TGCGCCAGCAGCCAAGTTGCTAGCGGGAGCTACAATGAGCAGTTCTTC.

This clone was seen a single time. This chain uses TRBV27 with TRBJ2-3; the match to TRBD2 covers 9 bases. Germline CDR1 is MNHEY and CDR2 is SMNVEV (reference sequence). CDR3 size: 16 residues. V was pared by 9 bases and J by 1 base, with 11 bases of the junction left unmatched. The CDR3 nucleotides are TGTGCCAGGCGGGTAGCGGGAGAAAACGGCACAGATACGCAGTATTTT. As protein: CARRVAGENGTDTQYF.

The chain has TRBV4-1 and TRBJ2-3; TRBD2 matches 8 bases. Germline V gene data show CDR1 as MGHRA and CDR2 as YSYEKL. The CDR3 consists of 14 residues. With V trimmed by 5 bases and J by 6 bases, 7 bases remained unmatched. The CDR3 reads CASSFGLAGDTQYF. In DNA form, the CDR3 reads TGCGCCAGCAGCTTCGGACTAGCAGGGGATACGCAGTATTTT.

CDR3: CASSDGGSQPQHF. The CDR3 nucleotides are TGTGCCAGCAGTGACGGGGGAAGCCAGCCCCAGCATTTT. The genes are TRBV6-1 and TRBJ1-5; tentatively, D is TRBD1 (5 bases). Germline V gives CDR1 MNHNS, CDR2 SASEGT. The CDR3 is 13 amino acids. The V end lost 3 bases, the J end lost 7 bases, and 10 bases lay between the germline ends.

This sequence joins TRBV30 and TRBJ2-1, with D possibly TRBD2 on 5 matching bases. With 3 bases removed from V and 0 bases from J, the gap between germline ends came to 9 bases. The CDR3 totals 14 residues. Germline CDR1 GTSNPN, CDR2 SVGIG (reference sequence). The CDR3 DNA sequence: TGTGCCTGGAGCCCCGGGGACTCCTACAATGAGCAGTTCTTC. This codes for CAWSPGDSYNEQFF. The full variable domain, in which reference TRBV30 and TRBJ2-1 provide the parts outside the CDR3, is SQTIHQWPATLVQPVGSPLSLECTVEGTSNPNLYWYRQAAGRGLQLLFYSVGIGQISSEVPQNLSASRPQDRQFILSSKKLLLSDSGFYLCAWSPGDSYNEQFFGPGTRLTVL.

The rearrangement joins TRBV4-1 to TRBJ2-7; TRBD1 agrees at 10 bases. The V segment lost 0 bases and the J segment 2 bases; nucleotides outside the gene matches: 7. CDR1 is MGHRA, CDR2 YSYEKL, per germline. The CDR3 length is 17 residues. DNA of the CDR3: TGCGCCAGCAGCCAAGACAAGCGGACAGGGGGTACCTACGAGCAGTACTTC. Translating it yields CASSQDKRTGGTYEQYF.

The chain combines TRBV9 with TRBJ2-5; D gene unclear. The CDR3 spans 13 residues. V was clipped by 3 bases and J by 3 bases, with 9 bases between them. From germline, CDR1 is SGDLS and CDR2 YYNGEE. CDR3 nucleotide sequence: TGTGCCAGCAGCGGACTTACAGAAGAGACCCAGTACTTC. It codes for CASSGLTEETQYF.

This clone was counted a few times. Mismatch with germline at one junction end may stem from a read error. The V and J genes are TRBV27 and TRBJ1-2; 12 bases fit TRBD1. CDR1 and CDR2 from the germline V gene are MNHEY and SMNVEV (reference sequence). CDR3 size: 16 residues. The CDR3 sequence: CATSESGTGGYYGYTF. The CDR3 DNA follows: TGTGCCACCAGTGAGTCCGGGACAGGGGGCTACTATGGCTACACCTTC.

The V gene is TRBV5-1, the J gene TRBJ2-3; D unclear. Germline V CDR1 and CDR2: SGHRS, YFSETQ. This CDR3 is built from 13 residues. The V end lost 5 bases, the J end lost 0 bases, and 7 bases lay between the germline ends. CDR3 coding DNA: TGCGCCAGCAGTGGGATTAGCACAGATACGCAGTATTTT. Amino acids: CASSGISTDTQYF.

The genes are TRBV11-2 and TRBJ2-3; unclear D gene. The CDR3 contains 15 residues. The germline V and J ends were trimmed by 1 base and 6 bases, with 14 bases remaining between them. From germline, CDR1 is SGHAT and CDR2 FQNNGV. CDR3 residues: CASSLVGITHDTQYF. CDR3 nucleotide sequence: TGTGCCAGCAGCTTAGTTGGCATCACCCACGATACGCAGTATTTT.

V and J are TRBV7-9 and TRBJ1-1; D gene ambiguous. The germline V gene has CDR1 SEHNR and CDR2 FQNEAQ (reference sequence). V lost 4 bases and J 5 bases, leaving 8 bases between the germline ends. This CDR3 is 12 amino acids long. The CDR3: CASSSGRTEAFF. The CDR3, as DNA: TGTGCCAGCAGCTCTGGGAGGACTGAAGCTTTCTTT.

The J gene is TRBJ2-5, the V gene TRBV2; D unresolved. V was trimmed by 1 base and J by 3 bases, leaving 3 bases between them. The germline V gene has CDR1 SNHLY and CDR2 FYNNEI. The CDR3 covers 12 residues. The CDR3: CASSEGEETQYF. The CDR3 DNA follows: TGTGCCAGCAGTGAAGGCGAAGAGACCCAGTACTTC.

The chain uses TRBV5-6 and TRBJ2-5, with a weak D call TRBD1 (5 bases). The J call may be in error: the DNA end matches TRBJ2-7 better. Germline V gene sequence: CDR1 SGHDT, CDR2 YYEEEE. This CDR3 spans 14 amino acids. The CDR3 sequence: CASSLGQGPYEQYF. The CDR3 DNA reads TGTGCCAGCAGCTTGGGTCAGGGTCCCTACGAGCAGTACTTC.

The chain carries TRBV7-9 and TRBJ2-7; TRBD1 matches 7 bases. Germline V lookup: CDR1 SEHNR, CDR2 FQNEAQ (reference sequence). After removal of 5 bases from V and 1 base from J, the junction contained 5 bases not matched to a gene. There are 14 residues in the CDR3. CDR3 sequence reads: CASSGQAPSYEQYF. CDR3 in DNA: TGTGCCAGCAGCGGACAGGCTCCGTCCTACGAGCAGTACTTC.

In this sample, this clone turned up once. The chain uses TRBV5-1 and TRBJ2-7; a weak D match, TRBD1 (5 bases). The CDR3 has 12 residues. CDR1 and CDR2 (germline): SGHRS, YFSETQ. V was shortened by 0 bases and J by 4 bases, with 5 bases between the two germline ends. This chain's CDR3 is CASSLEGYEQYF. As DNA, the CDR3 is TGCGCCAGCAGCTTGGAGGGGTACGAGCAGTACTTC.

The J gene is TRBJ2-3, the V gene TRBV4-1; 7 bases fit TRBD2. J lost 0 bases, V lost 2 bases, and 8 bases had no gene match. Germline CDR1 is MGHRA and CDR2 is YSYEKL. The CDR3 runs to 17 residues. The DNA for the CDR3 is TGCGCCAGCAGCCAACCCTGGAGCGGGGAAAGCACAGATACGCAGTATTTT. As protein: CASSQPWSGESTDTQYF.

The J gene is TRBJ1-2, the V gene TRBV25-1; no reliable D call. The V end was cut by 2 bases, the J end by 7 bases, with 11 bases between. The germline V gene has CDR1 MGHDK and CDR2 SYGVNS. The CDR3 is 13 amino acids. CDR3 nucleotide sequence: TGTGCCAGCAGTGAAGGGTCAGGCCGTGGCTACACCTTC. Amino acid sequence: CASSEGSGRGYTF.

This rearrangement joins TRBV14 to TRBJ2-2; TRBD2 might be the D (7 bases). Trimming shortened V by 2 bases and J by 6 bases, and 13 bases separated the two germline ends. Germline V gene lookup returns CDR1 SGHDN and CDR2 FVKESK. The CDR3 length is 15 residues. CDR3 loop: CASSQRGGASGELFF. The DNA of the CDR3 is TGTGCCAGCAGCCAACGAGGGGGGGCCTCCGGGGAGCTGTTTTTT.

This sequence joins TRBV29-1 and TRBJ1-1; TRBD1 aligns across 9 bases. In germline, CDR1 is SQVTM, CDR2 ANQGSEA. The V and J ends lost 3 bases and 5 bases, in that order; junction bases with no gene match: 7. The length of the CDR3 is 14 residues. The DNA of the CDR3 is TGCAGCGTTGATGCACAGGGGGCGGGAACTGAAGCTTTCTTT. This codes for CSVDAQGAGTEAFF.

The V call is TRBV9, the J call TRBJ2-5, with D perhaps given as TRBD1 or TRBD2 (7 bases each). CDR1 and CDR2 (germline): SGDLS, YYNGEE. V lost 3 bases and J 1 base, leaving 16 bases between the germline ends. There are 16 residues in the CDR3. The CDR3 coding sequence is TGTGCCAGCAGCGCCTCCGGGGGGACAGCCCAAGAGACCCAGTACTTC. This encodes CASSASGGTAQETQYF.